Shown below are 24 T cell receptor beta chains from a single sample sequenced in a study of identical twins. MiXCR, run by TCRdb on the 5' RACE reads, gives a single entry per CDR3 protein. Of about 280,000 distinct CDR3 sequences listed, about 8.1% are singletons. This sample was also put to use in a study of yellow fever vaccine responses in identical twins.

The sample taken for sequencing was memory (CD45RO+) T cells sorted from blood. These receptors were collected from a young woman in good health.

This clonotype was observed at least ten times. The chain has TRBV29-1 and TRBJ2-2; D may be TRBD2 (6 bases). Germline CDR1 reads SQVTM; CDR2 reads ANQGSEA. Trimming left V 4 bases short and J 0 bases short, with 9 bases between. The length of the CDR3 is 14 residues. The CDR3 loop is CSVGAGSNTGELFF. In DNA, the CDR3 is TGCAGCGTTGGGGCGGGGTCGAACACCGGGGAGCTGTTTTTT.

V and J are TRBV12-3 or TRBV12-4 and TRBJ2-3; 8 positions match TRBD2. CDR3 length: 15 amino acids. Germline trimming cut 7 bases from V and 7 bases from J; bases unmatched to any gene: 13. For the CDR3, the DNA is TGTGCCAGCACTGAGGGGGGTCGGGGGGGAAATACGCAGTATTTT. Encoded protein: CASTEGGRGGNTQYF.

This chain links TRBV5-1 with TRBJ2-3; the D gene is possibly TRBD2 (6 bases). The CDR3 consists of 15 residues. V was shortened by 4 bases and J by 1 base, with 13 bases between the two germline ends. CDR1 is SGHRS and CDR2 is YFSETQ in the germline V gene. The CDR3 DNA follows: TGCGCCAGCAGCCCAGGGAGGTGGGGCACAGATACGCAGTATTTT. Encoded protein: CASSPGRWGTDTQYF.

This clonotype was seen more than once but under ten times. The chain employs TRBV20-1 and TRBJ1-2, with no clear D. The ends were cut back, 2 bases at V and 8 bases at J, with 9 bases in the middle. Germline CDR1 and CDR2: DFQATT and SNEGSKA (reference sequence). The CDR3 spans 11 residues. CDR3 residues: CSARPIGGYTF. For the CDR3, the DNA is TGCAGTGCTAGACCCATAGGGGGCTACACCTTC.

CDR3 loop: CASSPRQGSYNEQFF. The CDR3 region has the DNA TGTGCCAGCAGTCCCCGACAGGGGTCCTACAATGAGCAGTTCTTC. The V call is TRBV28, the J call TRBJ2-1; 8 bases agree with TRBD1. V trimming: 5 bases; J trimming: 1 base; junction bases outside the gene matches: 4. Germline loops: CDR1 MDHEN, CDR2 SYDVKM. The CDR3 loop spans 15 amino acids.

This clonotype was recorded at least ten times. This rearrangement joins TRBV5-1 to TRBJ2-7; tentatively, D is TRBD1 or TRBD2 (5 bases each). The CDR3 totals 14 residues. The germline gives CDR1 SGHRS, CDR2 YFSETQ. Trimming left V 0 bases short and J 6 bases short, with 13 bases between. CDR3 sequence reads: CASSLGTSGGEQYV. The CDR3 nucleotides read TGCGCCAGCAGCTTGGGGACCTCTGGGGGCGAGCAGTACGTC.

This clonotype has ten or more counts. The V and J genes are TRBV5-1 and TRBJ2-1, with D perhaps matching TRBD2 (6 bases). CDR1 SGHRS and CDR2 YFSETQ come from the germline V gene. The germline V and J ends were trimmed by 0 bases and 4 bases, with 14 bases remaining between them. The CDR3 is 16 amino acids. CDR3 coding DNA: TGCGCCAGCAGCTTGGCTGGGGACTTGGGTTACAATGAGCAGTTCTTC. Its translation: CASSLAGDLGYNEQFF.

In its sample, this clonotype was seen many times. V gene TRBV5-5 combines with J gene TRBJ1-1, with D maybe TRBD1 (5 bases). V lost 4 bases, J lost 1 base, and 14 bases lay in between. This CDR3 spans 15 amino acids. Germline V CDR1 and CDR2: SGHKS, YYEKEE (reference sequence). The CDR3 region has the DNA TGTGCCAGCAGCCCCGACAGATTACAGAACACTGAAGCTTTCTTT. Translating it yields CASSPDRLQNTEAFF.

This clonotype was seen ten or more times. This rearrangement joins TRBV5-1 to TRBJ2-5; tentatively, D is TRBD1 or TRBD2 (5 bases each). With 6 bases removed from V and 3 bases from J, the gap between germline ends came to 15 bases. This CDR3 contains 14 residues. The germline gives CDR1 SGHRS, CDR2 YFSETQ. The CDR3: CASNLGATKETQYF. The DNA of the CDR3 is TGCGCCAGCAACCTAGGGGCGACTAAAGAGACCCAGTACTTC.

The rearrangement joins TRBV28 to TRBJ2-3; tentatively, D is TRBD2 (6 bases). The CDR3 is 15 residues long. The V end was cut by 8 bases, the J end by 2 bases, with 17 bases between. CDR1 MDHEN and CDR2 SYDVKM come from the germline V gene. The CDR3 loop is CASVRAGMATDTQYF. In DNA form, the CDR3 reads TGTGCCAGCGTCCGGGCGGGGATGGCCACAGATACGCAGTATTTT.

This CDR3 is CASSLAAGTKNEQFF. Written as DNA, the CDR3 is TGCGCCAGCAGCTTGGCCGCCGGGACTAAAAATGAGCAGTTCTTC. The gene calls are TRBV5-1 and TRBJ2-1, with 7 bases that match TRBD2. Germline-derived CDR1 and CDR2 are SGHRS and YFSETQ. The length of the CDR3 is 15 residues. Trimming took 0 bases from V and 7 from J; bases not matched to a gene: 7.

V is TRBV18 and J is TRBJ1-5; D is unclear. CDR1 and CDR2 (germline): KGHSH, LQKENI. Trimming shortened V by 6 bases and J by 2 bases, and 5 bases separated the two germline ends. The CDR3 extends over 12 amino acids. As DNA, the CDR3 is TGTGCCAGCTCCAACGGCAATCAGCCCCAGCATTTT. It translates to CASSNGNQPQHF.

This rearrangement joins TRBV18 to TRBJ2-7, with D hard to call. Germline V gives CDR1 KGHSH, CDR2 LQKENI. Trimming cost V 2 bases and J 1 base, with 6 bases left between them. The CDR3 loop spans 13 amino acids. DNA for the CDR3: TGTGCCAGCTCACCAACTTCTTCCTACGAGCAGTACTTC. It encodes CASSPTSSYEQYF.

The chain carries TRBV14 and TRBJ1-1, with unresolved D. This CDR3 spans 15 amino acids. Germline CDR1 and CDR2: SGHDN and FVKESK. Trimming removed 2 bases from V and 6 bases from J, with 16 bases in between. The CDR3 protein is CASSQSRRSLAEAFF. CDR3 DNA sequence: TGTGCCAGCAGCCAAAGTCGGCGGAGTCTCGCTGAAGCTTTCTTT.

In its sample, this clonotype was seen many times. The V and J genes are TRBV2 and TRBJ2-3; the D is unclear. This CDR3 spans 14 amino acids. Germline-derived CDR1 and CDR2 are SNHLY and FYNNEI. The V and J ends lost 3 bases and 3 bases respectively, with 10 bases between them. The CDR3 bases are TGTGCCAGCAGTGAGGGTTGGTGGACAGATACGCAGTATTTT. Residues: CASSEGWWTDTQYF.

At least ten counts were recorded for this clonotype. The chain links TRBV7-2 to TRBJ2-1, with a weak D call TRBD1 (6 bases). Between the trimmed V and J ends, which lost 0 bases and 7 bases, there was a span of 22 bases. CDR1 is SGHTA and CDR2 is FQGNSA in the germline V gene. CDR3 length: 18 amino acids. The CDR3 here is CASSLAAAYGTLRNEQFF. The CDR3 DNA reads TGTGCCAGCAGCTTAGCGGCCGCCTACGGGACACTACGGAATGAGCAGTTCTTC.

This clonotype came up a few times. This chain links TRBV28 with TRBJ2-7; 9 bases align to TRBD2. From germline, CDR1 is MDHEN and CDR2 SYDVKM. Losses at the gene ends were 3 bases for V and 0 bases for J; bases not matched to a gene: 3. This CDR3 contains 15 residues. The CDR3 DNA sequence: TGTGCCAGCAGTTTTGGCGGGAGGGCCTCCTACGAGCAGTACTTC. Its protein is CASSFGGRASYEQYF.

This clonotype showed up many times. The chain joins TRBV3-1 to TRBJ2-7; D remains ambiguous. The CDR3 spans 13 residues. Germline CDR1 reads LGHDT; CDR2 reads YNNKEL (reference sequence). Trimming removed 5 bases at V and 6 bases at J, with 14 bases between. CDR3: CASSNTASAEQYF. DNA for the CDR3: TGTGCCAGCAGCAACACGGCCAGCGCCGAGCAGTACTTC.

This clonotype has a count of ten or more. In DNA form, the CDR3 reads TGCGCCAGCACTCTAGCGGGGGGGCAATACAATGAGCAGTTCTTC. Protein sequence: CASTLAGGQYNEQFF. V usage is TRBV5-1 and J usage is TRBJ2-1; 12 positions match TRBD2. CDR1 and CDR2 (germline): SGHRS, YFSETQ. Trimming at V came to 6 bases and at J to 4 bases, leaving 5 bases not matched to a gene. This CDR3 spans 15 amino acids.

The chain carries TRBV6-1 and TRBJ2-7; D is uncertain. Germline CDR1 MNHNS, CDR2 SASEGT. The CDR3 spans 13 residues. V lost 6 bases to trimming and J lost 2 bases, with 11 bases between them. The CDR3 here is CASSPTETYEQYV. The DNA for the CDR3 is TGTGCCAGCAGCCCTACAGAAACCTACGAGCAGTACGTC.

This chain connects TRBV20-1 to TRBJ2-2; weak D call: TRBD1 (6 bases). Trimming cost V 6 bases and J 6 bases, with 14 bases left between them. The CDR3 has 13 amino acids. Looked up from germline, CDR1 is DFQATT and CDR2 is SNEGSKA (reference sequence). CDR3 nucleotides: TGCAGTGCCGAAAGACAGGCCCCCGGGGAGCTGTTTTTT. Translation: CSAERQAPGELFF.

The chain carries TRBV18 and TRBJ1-1; the D is unclear. The germline gives CDR1 KGHSH, CDR2 LQKENI. The CDR3 has 15 residues. V was pared by 5 bases and J by 1 base, with 14 bases between. The CDR3 loop is CASSGEVIKNTEAFF. The CDR3 DNA is TGTGCCAGCTCAGGGGAGGTTATCAAGAACACTGAAGCTTTCTTT.

This clonotype was picked up many times. This chain uses TRBV9 with TRBJ1-1; TRBD1 agrees at 10 bases. The V and J ends lost 4 bases and 11 bases, in that order; junction bases with no gene match: 14. This CDR3 spans 15 amino acids. The germline gives CDR1 SGDLS, CDR2 YYNGEE. CDR3 in amino acids: CASSPYLGQGIYAFF. Here the CDR3 DNA reads TGTGCCAGCAGCCCCTACCTGGGACAGGGGATATATGCTTTCTTT.

This clonotype was found many times. The V and J genes are TRBV20-1 and TRBJ1-5; D possibly corresponds to TRBD1 (6 bases). Germline assignment: CDR1 DFQATT and CDR2 SNEGSKA (reference sequence). Trimming stripped 5 bases from V and 0 bases from J, with 11 bases between. The CDR3 runs to 14 residues. CDR3 loop: CSALQGYSNQPQHF. The DNA for the CDR3 is TGCAGTGCTTTACAGGGCTATAGCAATCAGCCCCAGCATTTT.